Detailed here is one T cell receptor (beta chain). The antigen remains undetermined. The source of the sample is a study of blood T cells in healthy people across ages. Whole-study findings and limits: Without sorted subsets, naive and antigen-experienced compartments could not be conclusively compared.

Primers used in a second PCR of about 6 to 11 cycles were a sample-barcoded 5' primer and a J-beta primer mix. MiXCR, applied by TCRdb to the 5' RACE reads, yields one record per CDR3 protein. The top ten hold roughly 10% of the sample, which has about 930,000 distinct CDR3 sequences, around 29% seen once. The CDR3 has 13 residues. Trimming took off 3 bases at V and 9 bases at J, with 12 bases between the two ends. Per the germline V gene, CDR1 is MGHDK and CDR2 is SYGVNS. The same sample was also used in a study of T cells of mothers and their children. That source reports: Nine systemically healthy Caucasian donors: three mothers, six children. A primer called M1S, used in the second PCR, added sample barcodes and 2-4 random nucleotides. Mother-child pairs who were related displayed a slightly higher overlap than unrelated pairs, a difference that was non-significant.

This chain links TRBV25-1 with TRBJ2-1; possible D gene TRBD2, 6 bases. Sequencing was done on a sample of blood. The origin of this receptor is a woman in her forties in good health. The DNA of the CDR3 is TGTGCCAGCAGTGATAGGGCGGGGTTTGAGCAGTTCTTC. Encoded protein: CASSDRAGFEQFF.